This T cell receptor (beta chain) is drawn from a study of cytomegalovirus exposure and HLA in healthy donors. The study's findings and limits: A later analysis, which compared TCR beta chains of equal frequency, found the HLA-associated ones more clonally expanded. TCR beta sequences reportedly predicted the HLA-A and HLA-B alleles of most subjects accurately.

Each donor was nominally healthy when sampled (though unrecorded immune exposures were likely). About this clone: Its specificity is not known.

The CDR3 sequence is 15 residues long. The V gene end was trimmed by 5 bases and the J gene end by 2 bases; junction bases not matched to a gene: 2. From germline, CDR1 is MNHEY and CDR2 SVGAGI. The study ran its PCR with 60 Vbeta and 13 Jbeta primers. The method was immunoSEQ multiplex PCR; TCRdb's version includes in-frame clones alone and lacks a portion of them. The sample lists some 180,000 clones, roughly 73% occurring once. The TCR originated in a woman aged 25 to 39 in good health and CMV-seronegative. The sample taken for sequencing was PBMCs. V and J are TRBV6-5 and TRBJ2-6, with 8 nucleotides matching TRBD1. The CDR3 is CASSGQGTGANVLTF. DNA for the CDR3: TGTGCCAGCAGTGGACAGGGTACTGGGGCCAACGTCCTGACTTTC.